Each of the 26 T cell receptor beta chains below was sequenced from the same sample in a study of blood T cell repertoires in COVID-19. Assay: immunoSEQ multiplex PCR; the TCRdb copy retains only in-frame clones and omits some. This repertoire shows 150,000 to 200,000 clones, about 74% found once; its top ten account for 2.5% to 3%. The material sequenced was peripheral blood. The receptors here all came from a woman older than 75 with acute or convalescent COVID-19.

Only one count was recorded for this clone. The chain uses TRBV28 and TRBJ1-1; D not certain. In germline, CDR1 is MDHEN, CDR2 SYDVKM. The CDR3 spans 13 residues. The V end lost 6 bases, the J end lost 0 bases, and 8 bases lay between the germline ends. CDR3 in DNA: TGTGCCAGCAGCACTCTGGTGAACACTGAAGCTTTCTTT. Translating gives CASSTLVNTEAFF.

This chain links TRBV5-1 with TRBJ2-1, with 7 positions matching TRBD2. CDR3 size: 15 residues. Unmatched junction bases numbered 10, after V lost 3 bases and J lost 7 bases. Germline V gene lookup returns CDR1 SGHRS and CDR2 YFSETQ. In DNA, the CDR3 is TGCGCCAGCAGCTACGCCGCGGGAGCAGGGAATGAGCAGTTCTTC. Translated: CASSYAAGAGNEQFF.

The rearrangement links TRBV27 to TRBJ1-6, with 8 bases that match TRBD1. Germline CDR1 MNHEY, CDR2 SMNVEV (reference sequence). The CDR3 is made up of 15 amino acids. The junction had 10 bases not matched to a gene; V was cut back by 6 bases and J by 9 bases. CDR3 sequence: CASRPGTGKASPLHF. In DNA form, the CDR3 reads TGTGCCAGCAGGCCGGGGACAGGAAAGGCTTCACCCCTCCACTTT.

V is TRBV19 and J is TRBJ1-2; 7 positions agree with TRBD1. Germline assignment: CDR1 LNHDA and CDR2 SQIVND (reference sequence). The V segment lost 3 bases and the J segment 8 bases; nucleotides outside the gene matches: 3. This CDR3 comprises 12 residues. Here the CDR3 DNA reads TGTGCCAGTAGTATGAGGGGGCGAGGCTACACCTTC. Translation gives CASSMRGRGYTF.

The chain carries TRBV5-5 and TRBJ2-7; TRBD2 agrees at 10 bases. The CDR3 has 15 amino acids. Trimming took 4 bases from V and 2 from J; bases not matched to a gene: 6. The germline CDR1 and CDR2 sequences are SGHKS and YYEKEE (reference sequence). Here the CDR3 reads CASSLEGTSAYEQYF. In nucleotides, the CDR3 is TGTGCCAGCAGCCTGGAAGGGACTAGCGCCTACGAGCAGTACTTC. Full variable domain (remainder filled in from reference TRBV5-5 and TRBJ2-7): DAGVTQSPTHLIKTRGQQVTLRCSPISGHKSVSWYQQVLGQGPQFIFQYYEKEERGRGNFPDRFSARQFPNYSSELNVNALLLGDSALYLCASSLEGTSAYEQYFGPGTRLTVT.

This clone was observed at least ten times. The gene calls are TRBV2 and TRBJ1-1; TRBD1 matches 7 bases. Looked up from germline, CDR1 is SNHLY and CDR2 is FYNNEI. The trim removed 2 bases at V and 6 bases at J, leaving 9 bases unmatched. This CDR3 has 15 residues. CDR3 coding DNA: TGTGCCAGCAGTGAACGAAGGGGGCAGCTTTCTGAAGCTTTCTTT. It yields the protein CASSERRGQLSEAFF.

The chain has TRBV2 and TRBJ1-2; 10 nucleotides match TRBD1. The germline gives CDR1 SNHLY, CDR2 FYNNEI. The CDR3 runs 15 residues. Germline trimming cut 4 bases from V and 4 bases from J; bases unmatched to any gene: 6. CDR3 DNA: TGTGCCAGCAGTGCGGGACAGGGGCCCGTCTATGGCTACACCTTC. This encodes CASSAGQGPVYGYTF.

This chain joins TRBV11-2 and TRBJ2-1; 7 bases map to TRBD2. The CDR3 runs 18 residues. The V segment lost 2 bases and the J segment 0 bases; nucleotides outside the gene matches: 10. Germline V lookup: CDR1 SGHAT, CDR2 FQNNGV. CDR3 DNA: TGTGCCAGCAGCTTACAAACTTGGGGGGAGGGCTCCTACAATGAGCAGTTCTTC. Its protein is CASSLQTWGEGSYNEQFF.

The chain couples TRBV30 to TRBJ2-4; D possibly corresponds to TRBD1 (6 bases). The CDR3 has 13 residues. The V gene's germline CDR1 is GTSNPN and CDR2 SVGIG (reference sequence). The V and J ends lost 3 bases and 1 base respectively, with 7 bases between them. In DNA form, the CDR3 reads TGTGCCTGGAGCACAGGGGCCAAAAACATTCAGTACTTC. Amino acids: CAWSTGAKNIQYF.

This clone was seen ten or more times. This chain links TRBV6-1 with TRBJ1-4; D not resolved. The CDR3 is 14 amino acids. V lost 3 bases, J lost 0 bases, and 5 bases lay in between. The germline gives CDR1 MNHNS, CDR2 SASEGT. DNA of the CDR3: TGTGCCAGCAGTGAGGCGGCAACTAATGAAAAACTGTTTTTT. Translating it yields CASSEAATNEKLFF.

The CDR3, as DNA: TGTGCCAGCAGCAAAGGACTAGCAGCCTACAATGAGCAGTTCTTC. It is translated as CASSKGLAAYNEQFF. The gene calls are TRBV7-2 and TRBJ2-1; 8 nucleotides agree with TRBD2. V gave up 5 bases and J gave up 2 bases; unmatched junction bases: 5. The CDR3 spans 15 residues. Germline CDR1 and CDR2: SGHTA and FQGNSA.

The V and J genes are TRBV21-1 and TRBJ1-5; the D segment call TRBD1 is taken from the table without a DNA check. TRBV21-1 is deemed a pseudogene. The CDR3 length is 20 residues. The CDR3 coding sequence is TGTGCCAGCAGCAAAGAGGCTTCAAGGGACAGGTTGATCGGCAATCAGCCCCAGCATTTT. Protein sequence: CASSKEASRDRLIGNQPQHF.

The chain employs TRBV5-1 and TRBJ2-2; D is possibly TRBD2 (5 bases). The CDR3 is 16 amino acids. Trimming removed 3 bases from V and 7 bases from J, with 19 bases in between. Germline CDR1 and CDR2: SGHRS and YFSETQ. CDR3 residues: CASSYSPLAYLGELFF. DNA of the CDR3: TGCGCCAGCAGCTACTCTCCTCTAGCATACCTCGGGGAGCTGTTTTTT.

This clone came up many times. The rearrangement joins TRBV7-2 to TRBJ2-3, with a tentative D call TRBD2 (5 bases). The germline V gene encodes CDR1 SGHTA and CDR2 FQGNSA. This CDR3 spans 15 amino acids. Trimming stripped 2 bases from V and 3 bases from J, with 12 bases between. The CDR3, as DNA: TGTGCCAGCAGCTTATCCGGGGTGGGGACAGATACGCAGTATTTT. Translated, it gives CASSLSGVGTDTQYF.

The rearrangement uses TRBV2 and TRBJ2-2; perhaps TRBD1 as D (7 bases). This CDR3 region has 19 residues. The ends were cut back, 1 base at V and 4 bases at J, with 22 bases in the middle. CDR1 and CDR2 from the germline V gene are SNHLY and FYNNEI. The CDR3 DNA reads TGTGCCAGCAGTGAAGTTTTAGGGGGCGGCGGGATGAGCACCGGGGAGCTGTTTTTT. Amino acids: CASSEVLGGGGMSTGELFF.

The chain uses TRBV6-5 and TRBJ1-5; D is possibly TRBD1 (6 bases). The germline V gene encodes CDR1 MNHEY and CDR2 SVGAGI. The CDR3 consists of 15 residues. Trimming took 9 bases from V and 4 from J, leaving 19 bases between them. As DNA, the CDR3 is TGTGCCAGTGCTACAGGGACCCCCGTAAATCAGCCCCAGCATTTT. Amino acids: CASATGTPVNQPQHF.

This clone has a count of ten or more. The chain combines TRBV4-1 with TRBJ2-7; 10 bases match TRBD2. Trimming cost V 4 bases and J 4 bases; bases outside gene matches: 7. CDR1 and CDR2 from the germline V gene are MGHRA and YSYEKL. The CDR3 contains 15 residues. In nucleotides, the CDR3 is TGCGCCAGCAGCCCCTCTAGCGGGAGAGGTTACGAGCAGTACTTC. Translating gives CASSPSSGRGYEQYF.

This clone was seen more than once but under ten times. The genes are TRBV2 and TRBJ2-7, with 8 bases that match TRBD2. The CDR3 covers 14 residues. With V trimmed by 3 bases and J by 2 bases, 3 bases remained unmatched. The germline CDR1 and CDR2 sequences are SNHLY and FYNNEI. The CDR3 nucleotides read TGTGCCAGCAGTGAGGCTAGCGGGCCCTACGAGCAGTACTTC. This sequence encodes CASSEASGPYEQYF.

The chain joins TRBV5-5 to TRBJ1-2, with 9 bases matching TRBD1. The CDR3 sequence is 13 residues long. Losses at the gene ends were 4 bases for V and 8 bases for J; bases not matched to a gene: 6. Looked up from germline, CDR1 is SGHKS and CDR2 is YYEKEE (reference sequence). Here the CDR3 reads CASSLQGAEGYTF. The CDR3 DNA follows: TGTGCCAGCAGCCTACAGGGGGCGGAGGGCTACACCTTC.

This clone was detected a few times. The gene calls are TRBV29-1 and TRBJ1-2; 8 bases match TRBD1. There are 12 residues in the CDR3. The germline gives CDR1 SQVTM, CDR2 ANQGSEA. V lost 3 bases to trimming and J lost 5 bases; unmatched junction nucleotides: 2. CDR3 DNA sequence: TGCAGCGTTGATACAGGGGGTTATGGCTACACCTTC. Amino acids: CSVDTGGYGYTF.

A note on this clone: The sample has other DNA sequences that encode this CDR3 too. The chain joins TRBV29-1 to TRBJ2-5; 10 nucleotides line up with TRBD1. The germline V gene has CDR1 SQVTM and CDR2 ANQGSEA. Trimming at V came to 4 bases and at J to 5 bases, leaving 4 bases not matched to a gene. This CDR3 region has 13 residues. The CDR3 sequence: CSVGQGAGETQYF. The CDR3 DNA follows: TGCAGCGTTGGACAGGGGGCAGGGGAGACCCAGTACTTC.

J is TRBJ2-7 and V is TRBV5-4; the D gene is possibly TRBD2 (5 bases). The V and J ends lost 0 bases and 2 bases respectively, with 9 bases between them. CDR1 SGHNT and CDR2 YYREEE come from the germline V gene (reference sequence). This CDR3 has 14 amino acids. In nucleotides, the CDR3 is TGTGCCAGCAGCTTGGCGGGATTGGCCTACGAGCAGTACTTC. Translated: CASSLAGLAYEQYF.

This CDR3 is CASSLYLAGSRTLSTDTQYF. The DNA of the CDR3 is TGTGCCAGCAGTTTGTATCTAGCGGGATCCCGAACCCTTAGCACAGATACGCAGTATTTT. The rearrangement uses TRBV27 and TRBJ2-3; 9 bases agree with TRBD2. Trimming took 3 bases from V and 0 from J; bases not matched to a gene: 16. This CDR3 is built from 20 residues. Germline V lookup: CDR1 MNHEY, CDR2 SMNVEV (reference sequence).

The rearrangement links TRBV5-4 to TRBJ1-4; 7 bases fit TRBD1. CDR1 and CDR2 (germline): SGHNT, YYREEE (reference sequence). Trimming cost V 3 bases and J 4 bases; bases outside gene matches: 3. The CDR3 consists of 14 residues. CDR3 sequence (DNA): TGTGCCAGCAGCTCAGGGGGTAGTAATGAAAAACTGTTTTTT. This codes for CASSSGGSNEKLFF.

V usage is TRBV29-1 and J usage is TRBJ2-5; unclear D gene. Germline V gives CDR1 SQVTM, CDR2 ANQGSEA. The V end was cut by 3 bases, the J end by 4 bases, with 12 bases between. CDR3 size: 13 residues. The CDR3 loop is CSVETSLGETQYF. CDR3 bases: TGCAGCGTTGAGACTTCGTTGGGAGAGACCCAGTACTTC.

This clone was counted only a few times. The J gene is TRBJ1-5, the V gene TRBV2; unclear D gene. V lost 7 bases to trimming and J lost 0 bases, with 10 bases between them. The CDR3 is 14 residues long. Germline values: CDR1 SNHLY, CDR2 FYNNEI. In DNA form, the CDR3 reads TGTGCCAGCACGGAGTTTTATAGCAATCAGCCCCAGCATTTT. Amino acid sequence: CASTEFYSNQPQHF.